This entry lists 14 T cell receptor beta chains sequenced from one sample in a study of blood T cells in healthy people across ages. A J-beta primer mix and a sample-barcoded 5' primer were used in a second PCR of roughly 7 to 12 cycles. TCRdb called the 5' RACE reads again in MiXCR, with one record for every CDR3 protein. The sample includes roughly 800,000 distinct CDR3 sequences, roughly 60% of them seen just once. The sample comprised blood. All receptors come from a man aged 25 to 45 in good health.

This chain joins TRBV4-3 and TRBJ2-3; possibly TRBD2 for D (5 bases). V was cut by 1 base and J by 5 bases, with 13 bases left in between. The CDR3 totals 15 residues. Germline CDR1 and CDR2: LGHNA and YSLEER. The CDR3, as DNA: TGCGCCAGCAGCCAAGCGTCATATGGAGGAGATACGCAGTATTTT. Its translation: CASSQASYGGDTQYF.

There are a few counts of this clonotype. V and J are TRBV6-2 or TRBV6-3 and TRBJ2-7; D ambiguous. The J call may be faulty, since TRBJ2-5 better matches the DNA end. The CDR3 spans 12 residues. Per germline, CDR1 MNHEY and CDR2 SVGEGT. The CDR3: CASSYSTETQYF. The CDR3 DNA follows: TGTGCCAGCAGTTACTCCACCGAGACCCAGTACTTC.

The chain has TRBV7-3 and TRBJ2-1, with a weak D call TRBD2 (5 bases). Germline V gene sequence: CDR1 SGHTA, CDR2 FQGTGA. The CDR3 sequence is 17 residues long. V was cut by 2 bases and J by 2 bases, with 16 bases left in between. CDR3 amino acids: CASSLSPISGTYNEQFF. DNA of the CDR3: TGTGCCAGCAGCTTATCCCCCATCAGCGGAACCTACAATGAGCAGTTCTTC.

This clonotype was detected only once. The chain uses TRBV12-3 or TRBV12-4 and TRBJ1-2; no reliable D call. The CDR3 has 12 residues. Trimming removed 4 bases from V and 4 bases from J, with 7 bases in between. In DNA, the CDR3 is TGTGCCAGCAGTTACACAGTCTATGGCTACACCTTC. Translation: CASSYTVYGYTF.

The chain has TRBV7-2 and TRBJ2-1; tentatively, D is TRBD1 or TRBD2 (5 bases each). V was pared by 1 base and J by 7 bases, with 17 bases between. From germline, CDR1 is SGHTA and CDR2 FQGNSA. CDR3 length: 16 amino acids. This chain's CDR3 is CASSLVGTTVVNEQFF. Written as DNA, the CDR3 is TGTGCCAGCAGCTTAGTAGGGACCACCGTCGTAAATGAGCAGTTCTTC.

The chain has TRBV2 and TRBJ2-5, with 12 positions matching TRBD1. V lost 4 bases and J lost 7; bases outside the gene matches: 7. CDR1 and CDR2 (germline): SNHLY, FYNNEI. This CDR3 comprises 15 residues. CDR3: CASSVGTGGDGTQYF. CDR3 DNA: TGTGCCAGCAGTGTAGGGACAGGGGGCGATGGGACCCAGTACTTC.

The count of this clonotype is one. The V call is TRBV7-2, the J call TRBJ2-7; D may match TRBD1 or TRBD2 (6 bases each). Germline CDR1 and CDR2: SGHTA and FQGNSA. V was cut by 1 base and J by 0 bases, with 10 bases left in between. The CDR3 totals 15 residues. The CDR3 spells CASSLGGANSYEQYF. CDR3 DNA: TGTGCCAGCAGCTTAGGGGGGGCAAACTCCTACGAGCAGTACTTC.

This clonotype was observed a handful of times. This chain links TRBV3-1 with TRBJ2-7; D call uncertain. CDR1 and CDR2 from the germline V gene are LGHDT and YNNKEL (reference sequence). This CDR3 spans 15 amino acids. V lost 0 bases and J lost 3, with 12 bases in between. CDR3 loop: CASSQDWSKIYEQYF. The CDR3 bases are TGTGCCAGCAGCCAAGATTGGAGCAAAATCTACGAGCAGTACTTC.

The chain carries TRBV15 and TRBJ1-4, with unresolved D. CDR1 LNHNV and CDR2 YYDKDF come from the germline V gene (reference sequence). Trimming pared 0 bases from V and 0 bases from J, leaving 8 bases between. CDR3 size: 16 residues. CDR3 nucleotide sequence: TGTGCCACCAGCAGAGACTTAGGGACAACTAATGAAAAACTGTTTTTT. It specifies CATSRDLGTTNEKLFF. Variable domain in full (rest from reference TRBV15 and TRBJ1-4): DAMVIQNPRYQVTQFGKPVTLSCSQTLNHNVMYWYQQKSSQAPKLLFHYYDKDFNNEADTPDNFQSRRPNTSFCFLDIRSPGLGDTAMYLCATSRDLGTTNEKLFFGSGTQLSVL.

The V call is TRBV20-1, the J call TRBJ2-1; D remains unclear. Trimming cost V 4 bases and J 0 bases, with 13 bases left between them. The CDR3 is made up of 15 amino acids. Germline V gives CDR1 DFQATT, CDR2 SNEGSKA (reference sequence). DNA of the CDR3: TGCAGTGCTATGGGCGACGCTAGCTCCTACAATGAGCAGTTCTTC. Translated, it gives CSAMGDASSYNEQFF.

This chain connects TRBV20-1 to TRBJ1-5; D ambiguous. The length of the CDR3 is 12 residues. CDR1 DFQATT and CDR2 SNEGSKA come from the germline V gene (reference sequence). The ends were cut back, 3 bases at V and 7 bases at J, with 10 bases in the middle. The CDR3, as DNA: TGCAGTGCTAGCAAGCTCGGGCAGCCCCAGCATTTT. Amino acids: CSASKLGQPQHF.

V and J are TRBV12-3 or TRBV12-4 and TRBJ1-2; 7 nucleotides align to TRBD1. The CDR3 contains 17 residues. After removal of 8 bases from V and 1 base from J, the junction contained 16 bases not matched to a gene. CDR3 protein: CASSERGGGEVNYGYTF. The DNA for the CDR3 is TGTGCCAGCTCAGAAAGAGGGGGCGGCGAAGTTAACTATGGCTACACCTTC.

The rearrangement links TRBV9 to TRBJ2-1; 10 nucleotides line up with TRBD2. The germline V gene encodes CDR1 SGDLS and CDR2 YYNGEE. V shed 3 bases, J shed 6 bases, and the junction held 6 bases outside the gene matches. The CDR3 is made up of 15 amino acids. The CDR3 region is CASSASGSNSNEQFF. CDR3 coding DNA: TGTGCCAGCAGCGCTAGCGGGAGTAACAGCAATGAGCAGTTCTTC.

The CDR3 bases are TGTGCCAGCAGCCAAGAAGGACTAGCGGGAAAGGGCAATGAGCAGTTCTTC. It is translated as CASSQEGLAGKGNEQFF. The chain links TRBV3-1 to TRBJ2-1; 12 bases agree with TRBD2. V was clipped by 0 bases and J by 6 bases; unmatched bases: 6. Germline V gene lookup returns CDR1 LGHDT and CDR2 YNNKEL (reference sequence). This CDR3 contains 17 residues.